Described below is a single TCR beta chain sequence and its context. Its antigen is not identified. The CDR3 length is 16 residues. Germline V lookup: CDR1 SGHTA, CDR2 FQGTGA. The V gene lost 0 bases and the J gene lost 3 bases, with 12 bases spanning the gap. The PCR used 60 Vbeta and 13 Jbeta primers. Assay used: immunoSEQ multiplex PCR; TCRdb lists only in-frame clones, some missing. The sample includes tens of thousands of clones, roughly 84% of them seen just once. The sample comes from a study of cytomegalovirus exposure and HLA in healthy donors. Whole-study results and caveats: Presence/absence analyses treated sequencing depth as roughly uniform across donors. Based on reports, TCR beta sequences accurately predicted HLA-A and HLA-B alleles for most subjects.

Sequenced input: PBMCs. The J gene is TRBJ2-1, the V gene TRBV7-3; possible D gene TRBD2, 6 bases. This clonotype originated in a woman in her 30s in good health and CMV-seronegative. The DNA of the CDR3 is TGTGCCAGCAGCTTAACTCCTTTTAGCGGCTACAATGAGCAGTTCTTC. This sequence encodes CASSLTPFSGYNEQFF.